Each of the 30 T cell receptor beta chains below was sequenced from the same sample in a study of Graves' ophthalmopathy and Graves' hyperthyroidism. Amplification targeted the TCR beta CDR3 regions, with RNA transcripts as the source material. The workflow started with a first-round RT-PCR run with HTBI primers and then moved on to a second-round multiplex PCR. TCRdb reprocessed the multiplex PCR reads via MiXCR and lists one record per CDR3 protein. The repertoire holds approximately 700,000 distinct CDR3 sequences, with roughly two fifths as singletons. The specimen sequenced was peripheral blood. The receptor source for this set is an adult man with Graves' ophthalmopathy.

This clonotype was seen ten or more times. This rearrangement joins TRBV7-3 to TRBJ2-2; D not certain. With 3 bases removed from V and 4 bases from J, the gap between germline ends came to 12 bases. The CDR3 extends over 15 amino acids. CDR1 and CDR2 (germline): SGHTA, FQGTGA. CDR3 DNA: TGTGCCAGCAGCTTGGACCGCGGCAGCACCGGGGAGCTGTTTTTT. Protein: CASSLDRGSTGELFF.

This clonotype was detected once. The chain carries TRBV3-1 and TRBJ1-1; weak D call: TRBD1 (5 bases). Germline lookup yields CDR1 LGHDT and CDR2 YNNKEL (reference sequence). With 3 bases removed from V and 3 bases from J, the gap between germline ends came to 11 bases. The CDR3 totals 14 residues. The DNA of the CDR3 is TGTGCCAGCAGCCACGCGGGGACGGACACTGAAGCTTTCTTT. Encoded protein: CASSHAGTDTEAFF.

This clonotype was detected a few times. The V and J genes are TRBV20-1 and TRBJ1-4; D may be TRBD1 (5 bases). V lost 3 bases, J lost 5 bases, and 10 bases lay in between. CDR1 and CDR2 (germline): DFQATT, SNEGSKA (reference sequence). The CDR3 is 13 residues long. The CDR3 DNA reads TGCAGTGCTAGGAGCAGGGAGAATGAAAAACTGTTTTTT. Residues: CSARSRENEKLFF.

This clonotype has a handful of counts. This chain uses TRBV19 with TRBJ1-6, with TRBD1 identical over 9 bases. CDR3 length: 15 amino acids. Germline lookup yields CDR1 LNHDA and CDR2 SQIVND (reference sequence). The trim removed 6 bases at V and 8 bases at J, leaving 8 bases unmatched. This CDR3 is CASSRGGDRDSPLHF. In DNA, the CDR3 is TGTGCCAGTAGCAGAGGAGGGGACAGGGATTCACCCCTCCACTTT.

The rearrangement uses TRBV20-1 and TRBJ2-7; 9 nucleotides line up with TRBD2. After removal of 6 bases from V and 3 bases from J, the junction contained 9 bases not matched to a gene. The CDR3 extends over 14 amino acids. The germline V gene encodes CDR1 DFQATT and CDR2 SNEGSKA (reference sequence). CDR3 DNA: TGCAGTGCACCACCGCTAGCGGGGTTCTACGAGCAGTACTTC. Translated, it gives CSAPPLAGFYEQYF.

This clonotype showed up just once. One base away lies a much larger clone, so this may be a sequencing read error. The chain couples TRBV12-3 or TRBV12-4 to TRBJ1-2, with D tentatively TRBD1 (5 bases). This CDR3 has 12 amino acids. The CDR3 coding sequence is TGTGTCAGCAGTTTATCCAGGGTGGGCTACACCTTC. It translates to CVSSLSRVGYTF.

The rearrangement links TRBV10-3 to TRBJ1-2, with 9 nucleotides matching TRBD1. With V trimmed by 10 bases and J by 7 bases, 16 bases remained unmatched. CDR1 and CDR2 (germline): ENHRY, SYGVKD. The CDR3 has 15 amino acids. This CDR3 reads CASSETGGAPGGYTF. In DNA form, the CDR3 reads TGTGCCAGCAGCGAAACAGGGGGCGCCCCGGGTGGCTACACCTTC.

Note on this clonotype: Possible read error: a much larger clone is one base away. This chain uses TRBV10-3 with TRBJ2-7; 10 positions agree with TRBD1. Germline loops: CDR1 ENHRY, CDR2 SYGVKD. Trimming at V came to 6 bases and at J to 2 bases, leaving 7 bases not matched to a gene. CDR3 length: 15 amino acids. This CDR3 is CAIRTGTGVTYEQYF. CDR3 coding DNA: TGTGCCATCAGGACCGGGACAGGGGTCACCTACGAGCAGTACTTC.

This clonotype turned up a few times. The chain joins TRBV20-1 to TRBJ2-7; possible D gene TRBD2, 6 bases. Trimming shortened V by 3 bases and J by 4 bases, and 10 bases separated the two germline ends. The germline V gene encodes CDR1 DFQATT and CDR2 SNEGSKA (reference sequence). The CDR3 sequence is 12 residues long. DNA for the CDR3: TGCAGTGCTAGCGGGAGTGTTTACGAGCAGTACTTC. The encoded protein is CSASGSVYEQYF.

This clonotype was counted many times. The chain has TRBV2 and TRBJ2-7; D is perhaps TRBD1 or TRBD2 (6 bases each). Looked up from germline, CDR1 is SNHLY and CDR2 is FYNNEI. V was shortened by 5 bases and J by 7 bases, with 15 bases between the two germline ends. The CDR3 runs to 13 residues. This CDR3 reads CASSQLGGTEQYF. CDR3 sequence (DNA): TGTGCCAGCAGTCAACTAGGCGGGACAGAGCAGTACTTC.

CDR3 loop: CASSTSGGQETQYF. CDR3 in DNA: TGTGCCAGCAGCACTAGCGGGGGCCAAGAGACCCAGTACTTC. The chain combines TRBV14 with TRBJ2-5; 11 nucleotides agree with TRBD2. V lost 5 bases, J lost 1 base, and 0 bases stayed unmatched. The germline V gene has CDR1 SGHDN and CDR2 FVKESK. The CDR3 has 14 residues.

This clonotype was recorded at least ten times. The chain combines TRBV20-1 with TRBJ2-7; D uncertain. The germline V gene has CDR1 DFQATT and CDR2 SNEGSKA (reference sequence). The CDR3 spans 14 residues. The V end was cut by 0 bases, the J end by 1 base, with 10 bases between. The CDR3 DNA reads TGCAGTGCTAGAGATCCCGACCAATCCTACGAGCAGTACTTC. This encodes CSARDPDQSYEQYF.

This clonotype showed up many times. This rearrangement joins TRBV7-3 to TRBJ2-5, with D perhaps given as TRBD1 or TRBD2 (5 bases each). The CDR3 spans 13 residues. V lost 3 bases, J lost 5 bases, and 10 bases lay in between. Germline V gene sequence: CDR1 SGHTA, CDR2 FQGTGA. CDR3 region: CASSLIGDETQYF. In DNA, the CDR3 is TGTGCCAGCAGCTTGATCGGGGACGAGACCCAGTACTTC. Full variable domain (outside the CDR3, taken from reference TRBV7-3 and TRBJ2-5): GAGVSQTPSNKVTEKGKYVELRCDPISGHTALYWYRQSLGQGPEFLIYFQGTGAADDSGLPNDRFFAVRPEGSVSTLKIQRTERGDSAVYLCASSLIGDETQYFGPGTRLLVL.

The rearrangement joins TRBV20-1 to TRBJ1-6; 10 bases align to TRBD1. Germline values: CDR1 DFQATT, CDR2 SNEGSKA (reference sequence). Trimming at V came to 3 bases and at J to 7 bases, leaving 3 bases not matched to a gene. The CDR3 extends over 14 amino acids. The CDR3 sequence: CSARGTGANSPLHF. CDR3 nucleotides: TGCAGTGCTAGGGGGACAGGGGCGAATTCACCCCTCCACTTT.

This clonotype came up once. V gene TRBV2 combines with J gene TRBJ2-7, with 8 bases fitting TRBD1. V shed 9 bases and J 3 bases; nucleotides not matched to a gene: 4. Germline CDR1 and CDR2: SNHLY and FYNNEI. The CDR3 contains 12 residues. CDR3 in amino acids: CASQTGDYEQYF. CDR3 DNA: TGTGCCAGTCAGACAGGGGACTACGAGCAGTACTTC.

This clonotype has just a few counts. This chain links TRBV20-1 with TRBJ1-1; 8 bases line up with TRBD1. Germline trimming cut 2 bases from V and 4 bases from J; bases unmatched to any gene: 12. The CDR3 is 16 amino acids. Germline V gene lookup returns CDR1 DFQATT and CDR2 SNEGSKA (reference sequence). CDR3 in amino acids: CSARFPGGRLATEAFF. Written as DNA, the CDR3 is TGCAGTGCTAGATTTCCAGGGGGCCGCTTGGCCACTGAAGCTTTCTTT.

In its sample, this clonotype was seen many times. The rearrangement links TRBV24-1 to TRBJ1-5, with unresolved D. This CDR3 has 13 residues. Germline assignment: CDR1 KGHDR and CDR2 SFDVKD. Trimming removed 11 bases at V and 4 bases at J, with 14 bases between. CDR3 in amino acids: CASSPSGNQPQHF. CDR3 DNA: TGTGCCAGCTCACCATCGGGAAATCAGCCCCAGCATTTT.

This clonotype turned up a few times. This chain connects TRBV7-2 to TRBJ2-5; D uncertain. Looked up from germline, CDR1 is SGHTA and CDR2 is FQGNSA. This CDR3 is 14 amino acids long. The germline V and J ends were trimmed by 10 bases and 0 bases, with 15 bases remaining between them. CDR3 in amino acids: CATKKGSDQETQYF. CDR3 in DNA: TGTGCCACCAAAAAGGGCAGTGACCAAGAGACCCAGTACTTC. The full variable domain, with the rest looked up from reference TRBV7-2 and TRBJ2-5, is GAGVSQSPSNKVTEKGKDVELRCDPISGHTALYWYRQSLGQGLEFLIYFQGNSAPDKSGLPSDRFSAERTGGSVSTLTIQRTQQEDSAVYLCATKKGSDQETQYFGPGTRLLVL.

This clonotype came up many times. V and J are TRBV29-1 and TRBJ1-2, with TRBD1 identical over 7 bases. Germline V lookup: CDR1 SQVTM, CDR2 ANQGSEA. V lost 6 bases to trimming and J lost 2 bases; unmatched junction nucleotides: 6. CDR3 size: 13 residues. This chain's CDR3 is CSVIQGINYGYTF. The CDR3 DNA reads as TGCAGCGTCATACAGGGGATAAACTATGGCTACACCTTC.

On this clonotype: Relative to the germline gene, one junction end is altered; a read error may explain this. The CDR3 is CASSPQEPGQGSCNSPLHF. As DNA, the CDR3 is TGTGCCAGCAGCCCCCAGGAACCGGGACAGGGCTCCTGTAATTCACCCCTCCACTTT. The chain joins TRBV7-9 to TRBJ1-6; 9 bases fit TRBD1. The CDR3 is 19 amino acids. The germline gives CDR1 SEHNR, CDR2 FQNEAQ (reference sequence).

Ten or more counts support this clonotype. The chain carries TRBV29-1 and TRBJ1-2; 9 positions agree with TRBD1. CDR1 and CDR2 (germline): SQVTM, ANQGSEA. The CDR3 has 13 residues. The junction had 3 bases not matched to a gene; V was cut back by 7 bases and J by 0 bases. The DNA of the CDR3 is TGCAGCGGGAGGGACAGGGCTAACTATGGCTACACCTTC. Its translation: CSGRDRANYGYTF. The whole variable domain, filled in from reference TRBV29-1 and TRBJ1-2, reads SAVISQKPSRDICQRGTSLTIQCQVDSQVTMMFWYRQQPGQSLTLIATANQGSEATYESGFVIDKFPISRPNLTFSTLTVSNMSPEDSSIYLCSGRDRANYGYTFGSGTRLTVV.

Regarding this clonotype: A read error is likely, as this CDR3 ends without the conserved phenylalanine or tryptophan. The DNA is left out, because the CDR3 cannot be placed on it with certainty; the CDR3 is given as TCRdb lists it. The chain employs TRBV7-3 and TRBJ1-2; the table's TRBD1 call for D was not verified on the DNA. Germline V gene lookup returns CDR1 SGHTA and CDR2 FQGTGA. The CDR3 length equals 13 residues, ends included. CDR3 in amino acids: CASSLTAGGGHGI.

There are many counts of this clonotype. The rearrangement uses TRBV19 and TRBJ1-2; 8 bases agree with TRBD1. V dropped 5 bases and J dropped 8; count of bases not matched to a gene: 7. This CDR3 is built from 13 residues. CDR1 and CDR2 (germline): LNHDA, SQIVND (reference sequence). CDR3 DNA sequence: TGTGCCAGTAGTGCCCGGGACAGGAGGGGCTACACCTTC. It yields the protein CASSARDRRGYTF.

The rearrangement uses TRBV6-6 and TRBJ1-5; no clear D. CDR1 MNHNY and CDR2 SVGAGI come from the germline V gene (reference sequence). This CDR3 is 14 amino acids long. The ends were cut back, 4 bases at V and 9 bases at J, with 16 bases in the middle. The CDR3 sequence is CASSSQMDNTPQHF. DNA of the CDR3: TGTGCCAGCAGTTCCCAGATGGATAACACGCCCCAGCATTTT.

As to this clonotype: Relative to the germline gene, one junction end is altered; a read error may explain this. This chain joins TRBV15 and TRBJ1-2; 11 bases are a match to TRBD1. The CDR3 totals 14 residues. The germline V gene encodes CDR1 LNHNV and CDR2 YYDKDF (reference sequence). Here the CDR3 DNA reads TGCGCCACCAGCAGAGGACAGGGGGCTAGGGGCTACACCTTC. Protein sequence: CATSRGQGARGYTF.

The rearrangement links TRBV7-2 to TRBJ2-7, with TRBD2 matching over 8 bases. With V trimmed by 2 bases and J by 7 bases, 10 bases remained unmatched. Germline V lookup: CDR1 SGHTA, CDR2 FQGNSA. The CDR3 is 15 residues long. CDR3 sequence: CASSLRSGGRNEQYF. The CDR3 coding sequence is TGTGCCAGCAGCTTACGGTCGGGAGGGAGAAATGAGCAGTACTTC. The full variable domain, with the rest looked up from reference TRBV7-2 and TRBJ2-7, is GAGVSQSPSNKVTEKGKDVELRCDPISGHTALYWYRQSLGQGLEFLIYFQGNSAPDKSGLPSDRFSAERTGGSVSTLTIQRTQQEDSAVYLCASSLRSGGRNEQYFGPGTRLTVT.

The table lists this clonotype with many counts. V usage is TRBV29-1 and J usage is TRBJ2-7, with TRBD1 identical over 7 bases. The CDR3 spans 16 residues. V gave up 4 bases and J gave up 0 bases; unmatched junction bases: 12. Germline V gives CDR1 SQVTM, CDR2 ANQGSEA. CDR3: CSVVGRQGGDSYEQYF. The CDR3 nucleotides are TGCAGCGTTGTGGGTCGACAGGGTGGGGACTCCTACGAGCAGTACTTC.

The chain combines TRBV2 with TRBJ1-2; 7 nucleotides agree with TRBD1. V lost 6 bases and J lost 1; bases outside the gene matches: 20. This CDR3 comprises 19 residues. CDR1 and CDR2 (germline): SNHLY, FYNNEI. The CDR3 DNA follows: TGTGCCAGCAGCCACCCTCGGACAGGCCCCAACCTTCGTAACTATGGCTACACCTTC. Translation: CASSHPRTGPNLRNYGYTF.

A few counts support this clonotype. V usage is TRBV7-2 and J usage is TRBJ1-1; no clear D. The V end was cut by 1 base, the J end by 2 bases, with 5 bases between. The CDR3 length is 13 residues. Germline-derived CDR1 and CDR2 are SGHTA and FQGNSA. CDR3 residues: CASSLGHNTEAFF. For the CDR3, the DNA is TGTGCCAGCAGCTTAGGTCACAACACTGAAGCTTTCTTT.

Only a few counts were recorded for this clonotype. The gene calls are TRBV19 and TRBJ2-7; D not certain. The CDR3 loop spans 15 amino acids. Trimming stripped 3 bases from V and 0 bases from J, with 12 bases between. Germline V gene lookup returns CDR1 LNHDA and CDR2 SQIVND (reference sequence). The CDR3: CASSMTLVLSYEQYF. The CDR3 DNA reads as TGTGCCAGTAGTATGACACTGGTTCTCTCCTACGAGCAGTACTTC.